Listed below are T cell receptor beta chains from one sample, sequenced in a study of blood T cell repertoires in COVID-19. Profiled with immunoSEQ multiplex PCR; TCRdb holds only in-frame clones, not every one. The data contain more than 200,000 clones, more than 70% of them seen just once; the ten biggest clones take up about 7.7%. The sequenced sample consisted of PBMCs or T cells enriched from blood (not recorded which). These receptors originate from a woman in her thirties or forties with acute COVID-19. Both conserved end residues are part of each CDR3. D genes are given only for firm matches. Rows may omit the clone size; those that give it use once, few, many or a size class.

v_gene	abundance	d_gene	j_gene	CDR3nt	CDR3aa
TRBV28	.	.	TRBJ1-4	TGTGCCAGCAGTTTCAGGAGGAGCGGGGGAACTAATGAAAAACTGTTTTTT	CASSFRRSGGTNEKLFF
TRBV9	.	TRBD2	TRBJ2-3	TGTGCCAGCAGCGTAGATAGCGGGAGGGCCAGCACAGATACGCAGTATTTT	CASSVDSGRASTDTQYF
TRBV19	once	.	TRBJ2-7	TGTGCCAGTAGCGAGAGTCCCTTCTCCTACGAGCAGTACTTC	CASSESPFSYEQYF
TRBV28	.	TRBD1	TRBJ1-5	TGTGCCAGCAGTCGACAGGGTGGTAGCAATCAGCCCCAGCATTTT	CASSRQGGSNQPQHF
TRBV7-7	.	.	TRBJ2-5	TGTGCTAGCAGCTTAGACACGTTAGCGAAACAATGCCAAGAGACCCAGTACTTC	CASSLDTLAKQCQETQYF
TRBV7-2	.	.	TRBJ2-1	TGTGCCAGCAGCTTTCCTAGCTCCTACAATGAGCAGTTCTTC	CASSFPSSYNEQFF
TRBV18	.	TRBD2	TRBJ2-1	TGTGCCAGCTCACCACTTCCTAGCGGGGGGGTATACAATGAGCAGTTCTTC	CASSPLPSGGVYNEQFF
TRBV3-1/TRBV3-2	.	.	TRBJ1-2	TGTGCCAGCAGCCAAGCGGCGACAAACTATGGCTACACCTTC	CASSQAATNYGYTF
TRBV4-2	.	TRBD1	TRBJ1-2	TGTGCCAGCAGCCCTGGGCAGGGGGCTTACAGGTTTAACTATGGCTACACCTTC	CASSPGQGAYRFNYGYTF
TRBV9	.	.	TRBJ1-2	TGTGCCAGCAGCGGGCGGGGGCCTGAAGGCTACACCTTC	CASSGRGPEGYTF
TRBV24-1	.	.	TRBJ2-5	TGTGCCACCAGTGAAGGACAGCCAGAGACCCAGTACTTC	CATSEGQPETQYF
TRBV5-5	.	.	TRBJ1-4	TGTGCCAGCAGCCCCCGGGGTGCCAGAAATGAAAAACTGTTTTTT	CASSPRGARNEKLFF
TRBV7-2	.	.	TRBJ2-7	TGTGCCAGCAGCTTTCAGGGTTCCCACTACGAGCAGTACTTC	CASSFQGSHYEQYF
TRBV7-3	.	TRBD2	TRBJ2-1	TGTGCCAGCAGCCTAGGAGCGGGAGCTGGCTACAATGAGCAGTTCTTC	CASSLGAGAGYNEQFF
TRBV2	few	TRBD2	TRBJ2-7	TGTGCCAGCAGCGCCGGACTAGCGGGAGCATCCTACGAGCAGTACTTC	CASSAGLAGASYEQYF
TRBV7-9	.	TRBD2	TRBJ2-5	TGTGCCAGCAGCGCCATTAGCGGGGGCGGGGAGACCCAGTACTTC	CASSAISGGGETQYF
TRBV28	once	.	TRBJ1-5	TGTGCCAGCCAAGTTTTCGGCTGGCAGGGTAGCAATCAGCCCCAGCATTTT	CASQVFGWQGSNQPQHF
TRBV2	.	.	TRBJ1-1	TGTGCCAGCAGAGCGACGGGATACCGAAGAGCTTTCTTT	CASRATGYRRAFF
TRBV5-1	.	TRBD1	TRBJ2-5	TGCGCCAGCAGCTGGACGGGGACAGGGCAAGAGACCCAGTACTTC	CASSWTGTGQETQYF
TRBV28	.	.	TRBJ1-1	TGTGCCAGCACTCTAAGGTACAGGGCGGGTACTGAAGCTTTCTTT	CASTLRYRAGTEAFF
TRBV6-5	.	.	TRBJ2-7	TGTGCCAGCAGCTCGACAGCACGGAGCGAGTACTTC	CASSSTARSEYF
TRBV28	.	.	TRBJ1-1	TGTGCCAGCAGTTTAAGACACAATGAAGCTTTCTTT	CASSLRHNEAFF
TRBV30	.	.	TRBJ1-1	TGTGCCTGGGCTAGACAGCAGAACACTGAAGCTTTCTTT	CAWARQQNTEAFF
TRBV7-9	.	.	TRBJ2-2	TGTGCCAGCAGCCTCCCTGGAGTGGGGGCGATCGGGGAGCTGTTTTTT	CASSLPGVGAIGELFF
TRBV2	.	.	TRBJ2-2	TGTGCCAGCCATTTCGGGGAGCTGTTTTTT	CASHFGELFF
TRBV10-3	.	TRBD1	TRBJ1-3	TGTGCCATCAGCGGGAATACAGGGGGTTGGGACTCTGGAAACACCATATATTTT	CAISGNTGGWDSGNTIYF
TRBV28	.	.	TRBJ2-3	TGTGCCAGCAGTTCCCGAGGGTGGCAGGGGGGTGATACGCAGTATTTT	CASSSRGWQGGDTQYF
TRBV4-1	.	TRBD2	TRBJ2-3	TGCGCCAGCAGCCAAGAAGAATGGAGCGGGGGAGATACGCAGTATTTT	CASSQEEWSGGDTQYF
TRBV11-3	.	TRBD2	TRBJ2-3	TGTGCCAGCAGTCCTAGCGGGATGAGCACAGATACGCAGTATTTT	CASSPSGMSTDTQYF
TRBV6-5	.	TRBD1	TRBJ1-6	TGTGCCTGCACCGGGGCAGGGGGTAATTCACCCCTCCACTTT	CACTGAGGNSPLHF
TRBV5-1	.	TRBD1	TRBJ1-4	TGCGCCAGCAGCTTCACAGGGGAAGGTGCTAATGAAAAACTGTTTTTT	CASSFTGEGANEKLFF
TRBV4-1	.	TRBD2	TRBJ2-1	TGCGCCAGCAGCCAGCCGGGACTAAAAGCTCACAATGAGCAGTTCTTC	CASSQPGLKAHNEQFF
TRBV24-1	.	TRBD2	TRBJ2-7	TGTGCCACCAGTGATACGGGACTAGCAGGCAACGAGCAGTACTTC	CATSDTGLAGNEQYF
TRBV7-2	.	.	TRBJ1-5	TGTGCCAGCAGCCTAGGGACAAAGAATCAGCCCCAGCATTTT	CASSLGTKNQPQHF
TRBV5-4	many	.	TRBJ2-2	TGTGCCAGCAGCTTGGCGGGGTCGCACACCGGGGAGCTGTTTTTT	CASSLAGSHTGELFF
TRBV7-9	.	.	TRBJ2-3	TGTGCCAGCAGCTTGTCGGCAGATACGCAGTATTTT	CASSLSADTQYF
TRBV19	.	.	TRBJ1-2	TGTGCCACCACGCCCGGCCCTAAGCGGGATGGCTACACCTTC	CATTPGPKRDGYTF
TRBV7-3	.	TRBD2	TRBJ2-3	TGTGCCAGCAGCCGAGCGGGGGGGGGCACAGATACGCAGTATTTT	CASSRAGGGTDTQYF
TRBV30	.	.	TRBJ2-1	TGTGCCTGGAGGGAGGGACCCGCATACAGAGAGCAGTTCTTC	CAWREGPAYREQFF
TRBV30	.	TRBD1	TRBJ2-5	TGTGCCTGGAGGTCGGGACAGATGGAGACCCAGTACTTC	CAWRSGQMETQYF
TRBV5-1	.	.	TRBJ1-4	TGCGCCAGCAGCTCCCAAACAGTGGGCGAAAAACTGTTTTTT	CASSSQTVGEKLFF
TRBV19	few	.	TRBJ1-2	TGTGCCAGTAGTATTAGTGACAGAGAAAACTATGGCTACACCTTC	CASSISDRENYGYTF
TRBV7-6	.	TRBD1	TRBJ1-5	TGTGCCAGCAGCGCTTCAGGGGGCCGCAATCAGCCCCAGCATTTT	CASSASGGRNQPQHF
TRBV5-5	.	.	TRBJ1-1	TGTGCCAGTGCTCCGCCCGGCAGGGGCCCTTTGAACACTGAAGCTTTCTTT	CASAPPGRGPLNTEAFF
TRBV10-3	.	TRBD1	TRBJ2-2	TGTGCCATCAGGGGACAGGGGGATTCCGGGACACCAAGAAACACCGGGGAGCTGTTTTTT	CAIRGQGDSGTPRNTGELFF
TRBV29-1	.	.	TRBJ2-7	TGCAGCGTTGAACTGGCCAGGGGAATTACCTACGAGCAGTACTTC	CSVELARGITYEQYF
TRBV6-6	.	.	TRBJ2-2	TGTGCCAGCAGTTATTGGCAGGGCACCGGGGAGCTGTTTTTT	CASSYWQGTGELFF
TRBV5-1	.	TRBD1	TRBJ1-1	TGCGCCAGCAGATCCGACAGGGGCACTGAAGCTTTCTTT	CASRSDRGTEAFF
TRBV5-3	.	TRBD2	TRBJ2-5	TGTGCCAGACTACTAGCGGGGGGCCCCCCGTACCAAGAGACCCAGTACTTC	CARLLAGGPPYQETQYF
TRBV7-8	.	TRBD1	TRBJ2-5	TGTGCCAGCAGGACCAGGGGGCGAGGAGAGACCCAGTACTTC	CASRTRGRGETQYF
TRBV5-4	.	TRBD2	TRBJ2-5	TGTGCCAGCAGCGTTGATGGGTGGGGAGGGGAGACCCAGTACTTC	CASSVDGWGGETQYF
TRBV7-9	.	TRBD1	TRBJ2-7	TGTGCCAGCAGCGCGACAGGGGATAGCTCCTACGAGCAGTACTTC	CASSATGDSSYEQYF
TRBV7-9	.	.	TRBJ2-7	TGTGCCAGCAGCTTAGACAGCTCCTACGAGCAGTACTTC	CASSLDSSYEQYF
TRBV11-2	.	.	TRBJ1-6	TGTGCCAGCCGTATAGGGGCCCCTTCACCCCTCCACTTT	CASRIGAPSPLHF
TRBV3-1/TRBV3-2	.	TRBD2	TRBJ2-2	TGTGCCAGCAGCCAAGAGGGAGGGACCGGGGAGCTGTTTTTT	CASSQEGGTGELFF
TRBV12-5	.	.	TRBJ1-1	TGTGCTAGTGGTTTGGGCGGCAGCCTGAACACTGAAGCTTTCTTT	CASGLGGSLNTEAFF
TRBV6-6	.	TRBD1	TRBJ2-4	TGTGCCAGCAGTTACGGGGCAGGGGGTGAAAACATTCAGTACTTC	CASSYGAGGENIQYF
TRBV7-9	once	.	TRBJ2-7	TGTGCCAGCAGCTCTGGGGGCAGAAGGAGAGGGGAGCAGTACTTC	CASSSGGRRRGEQYF
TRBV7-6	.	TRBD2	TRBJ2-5	TGTGCCAGCAGCCCAGGACTAGCGGGGGCCAAAGAGACCCAGTACTTC	CASSPGLAGAKETQYF
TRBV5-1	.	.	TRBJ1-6	TGCGCCAGCAGCTTCGGGGTGGGGAATTCACCCCTCCACTTT	CASSFGVGNSPLHF